These T cell receptor beta chains were read from a single sample in a study of T cell responses to AZD1222 COVID-19 vaccine. Here immunoSEQ multiplex PCR was the method, and the copy in TCRdb shows in-frame clones only, minus some. The data contain 95,000 to 100,000 clones, about nine tenths of them singletons. Sequencing was performed on peripheral blood, taken 28 days after the second AZD1222 dose. The receptors were gathered from an adult who received the AZD1222 COVID-19 vaccine. CDR3s include the opening cysteine and the closing phenylalanine or tryptophan. The D gene is left open where the match is weak. Only part of the rows carry a size: once, few, many, or a class if the clone is expanded.

V,size,J,D,length,DNA,CDR3
TRBV5-1,NA,TRBJ1-2,NA,13,TGCGCCAGCAGCTGGGTAGGGCTAGAGGGCTACACCTTC,CASSWVGLEGYTF
TRBV5-3,NA,TRBJ1-3,NA,15,TGTGCCAGAAGCTACGGACGGAACTCTGGAAACACCATATATTTT,CARSYGRNSGNTIYF
TRBV10-3,NA,TRBJ2-7,NA,15,TGTGCCATCAAGGCAAACCCAGGAGTTTTGAACGAGCAGTACTTC,CAIKANPGVLNEQYF
TRBV18,once,TRBJ1-5,TRBD1,16,TGTGCCAGCTCGTCTACGACAGGGGGCAGGGGTCAGCCCCAGCATTTT,CASSSTTGGRGQPQHF
TRBV28,NA,TRBJ1-6,NA,14,TGTGCCAGCAGTTTATTACCCTATAATTCACCCCTCCACTTT,CASSLLPYNSPLHF
TRBV19,NA,TRBJ2-3,NA,16,TGTGCCAGTAGTATAGGTGGGATCCGTAGCACAGATACGCAGTATTTT,CASSIGGIRSTDTQYF
TRBV14,NA,TRBJ2-7,TRBD2,18,TGTGCCAGCAGCCATCCCACTAGCGGGAGAAAGGGCGTTTACGAGCAGTACTTC,CASSHPTSGRKGVYEQYF
TRBV19,NA,TRBJ2-2,NA,13,TGTGCCAGTAGTATGGGGGTGACCGGGGAGCTGTTTTTT,CASSMGVTGELFF
TRBV5-4,NA,TRBJ2-7,TRBD1,13,TGTGCCAGCAGCTCTACAGGGGTCTACGAGCAGTACTTC,CASSSTGVYEQYF
TRBV19,NA,TRBJ1-2,NA,15,TGTGCCAGTAGTATAGGGGGGCCTCCTAACTATGGCTACACCTTC,CASSIGGPPNYGYTF
TRBV5-1,NA,TRBJ2-3,TRBD1,14,TGCGCCAGCAACACACGACAGGGGGCAGATACGCAGTATTTT,CASNTRQGADTQYF
TRBV28,NA,TRBJ1-1,TRBD1,11,TGTGCCAGCAGACAGGGGATAGGAGCTTTCTTT,CASRQGIGAFF
TRBV11-3,NA,TRBJ2-5,TRBD1,15,TGTGCCAGCAGCCGAGGACAGGTCCAACAAGAGACCCAGTACTTC,CASSRGQVQQETQYF
TRBV29-1,NA,TRBJ2-5,TRBD1,14,TGCAGCGTTGAATCTGGCAGGGGGCTGGAGACCCAGTACTTC,CSVESGRGLETQYF
TRBV30,NA,TRBJ1-1,NA,14,TGTGCCTGGAACGGAGCAGGGTTGAACACTGAAGCTTTCTTT,CAWNGAGLNTEAFF
TRBV3-1/TRBV3-2,NA,TRBJ1-4,TRBD1,16,TGTGCCAGCAGCCAAGAGAAGGGCAGGGGGCGCGAAAAACTGTTTTTT,CASSQEKGRGREKLFF